The next 9 T cell receptor beta chains were all read from a single sample in a study of blood T cell repertoires in COVID-19. Some clones are missing from TCRdb's copy, which holds only in-frame ones; the method was immunoSEQ multiplex PCR. This sample has more than 200,000 clones; around 83% occur once, and the top ten carry about 7.4%. The sample comprised peripheral blood. The receptors stem from a woman between 45 and 60 years old with acute or convalescent COVID-19.

This clone was seen a few times. CDR3 sequence: CASRAPGGNRNEQFF. The CDR3 DNA is TGTGCCAGTCGAGCGCCAGGGGGGAATCGGAATGAGCAGTTCTTC. The chain uses TRBV19 and TRBJ2-1; the D gene is possibly TRBD1 (7 bases). V shed 8 bases and J shed 7 bases, with 21 bases lying between them. The CDR3 spans 15 residues. From germline, CDR1 is LNHDA and CDR2 SQIVND (reference sequence).

J is TRBJ1-2 and V is TRBV9, with 7 bases fitting TRBD1. CDR1 is SGDLS and CDR2 is YYNGEE in the germline V gene. The CDR3 totals 15 residues. The V segment lost 0 bases and the J segment 2 bases; nucleotides outside the gene matches: 4. The CDR3 DNA reads as TGTGCCAGCAGCGTAGGGGGGACAGCGAACTATGGCTACACCTTC. Translated, it gives CASSVGGTANYGYTF.

A word on this clone: The sample holds other DNA sequences that translate to the same CDR3. This chain joins TRBV5-1 and TRBJ2-6; a possible D gene is TRBD1 (5 bases). The V end was cut by 0 bases, the J end by 2 bases, with 6 bases between. Germline V gives CDR1 SGHRS, CDR2 YFSETQ. This CDR3 spans 15 amino acids. The CDR3 sequence is CASSLEGAGANVLTF. The CDR3 nucleotides are TGCGCCAGCAGCTTGGAAGGGGCTGGGGCCAACGTCCTGACTTTC.

The V gene is TRBV29-1, the J gene TRBJ1-2; D call uncertain. CDR1 and CDR2 (germline): SQVTM, ANQGSEA. Trimming cost V 5 bases and J 0 bases, with 16 bases left between them. This CDR3 is built from 15 residues. In DNA form, the CDR3 reads TGCAGCGTTAGTGCGGTACCGTTCGCTAACTATGGCTACACCTTC. Its protein product is CSVSAVPFANYGYTF.

This chain joins TRBV6-5 and TRBJ2-3, with TRBD1 identical over 10 bases. Germline V gives CDR1 MNHEY, CDR2 SVGAGI. The V segment lost 5 bases and the J segment 3 bases; nucleotides outside the gene matches: 2. This CDR3 is built from 14 residues. CDR3 nucleotides: TGTGCCAGCAGTCCGGGACAGGGGACAGATACGCAGTATTTT. Translating it yields CASSPGQGTDTQYF.

This chain links TRBV6-5 with TRBJ1-2; 9 bases align to TRBD1. Germline values: CDR1 MNHEY, CDR2 SVGAGI. This CDR3 contains 15 residues. J lost 7 bases, V lost 5 bases, and 11 bases had no gene match. CDR3 sequence: CASSHDDRGVGGYTF. The CDR3, as DNA: TGTGCCAGCAGTCACGATGACAGGGGGGTTGGTGGCTACACCTTC.

J is TRBJ1-5 and V is TRBV24-1; D is uncertain. Germline V gene data show CDR1 as KGHDR and CDR2 as SFDVKD. The CDR3 is 15 amino acids. V gave up 5 bases and J gave up 3 bases, with 13 bases separating them. The CDR3 DNA follows: TGTGCCACCAGTGGTCGAGGGCAGAACAATCAGCCCCAGCATTTT. Translating gives CATSGRGQNNQPQHF.

This rearrangement joins TRBV21-1 to TRBJ2-7; the D call in the table, TRBD1, was not verified against the DNA. TRBV21-1 has pseudogene status. This CDR3 is 20 amino acids long. This chain's CDR3 is CASSKLGTPSFEFSSYEQYF. The CDR3, as DNA: TGTGCCAGCAGCAAATTAGGGACACCGTCCTTTGAATTTAGCTCCTACGAGCAGTACTTC.

The chain carries TRBV5-1 and TRBJ1-1; 10 bases are shared with TRBD1. This CDR3 has 15 amino acids. Germline values: CDR1 SGHRS, CDR2 YFSETQ. V lost 3 bases, J lost 5 bases, and 7 bases stayed unmatched. In DNA, the CDR3 is TGCGCCAGCAGCTGGACTACGGACAGGGGGACTGAAGCTTTCTTT. Translation gives CASSWTTDRGTEAFF.